Below are 5 T cell receptor beta chains sequenced from a single sample in a study of blood T cells in healthy people across ages (dated by TCRdb to between 2015 and 2016). The library was made by 5' RACE. The reads were generated on an Illumina HiSeq 2500. A second about 7 to 12 cycle PCR used a sample-barcoded 5' primer and a J-beta primer mix. TCRdb reanalyzed the raw reads on its own, using fastp at Q25 for trimming and MiXCR for clone calling, and kept in-frame beta chains. Each entry merges the rows of one CDR3 protein and shows their most common DNA and genes. Recorded for this sample are about 830,000 distinct CDR3 sequences; around two thirds of them occurred a single time. The ten largest clones capture roughly a quarter of the sample. The material sequenced was blood. These receptors were taken from a man aged 25-45 years in good health.

This chain uses TRBV5-6 with TRBJ1-4; TRBD1 might be the D (6 bases). CDR1 and CDR2 (germline): SGHDT, YYEEEE. This CDR3 comprises 16 residues. V was cut by 3 bases and J by 7 bases, with 19 bases left in between. The CDR3 region has the DNA TGTGCCAGCAGCTGGGGGCCGGGGACCGAGGGTGAAAAACTGTTTTTT. This codes for CASSWGPGTEGEKLFF.

A word on this clonotype: Mismatch with germline at one junction end may stem from a read error. This chain uses TRBV11-2 with TRBJ1-4; D not certain. The CDR3 extends over 14 amino acids. CDR1 is SGHAT and CDR2 is FQNNGV in the germline V gene. The CDR3, as DNA: TGTGCCAGCAGCCGTTGGGAAACTAATGGAAAACTGTTTTTT. Residues: CASSRWETNGKLFF.

As to this clonotype: One end of the junction fails to match germline, which may point to a read error. The gene calls are TRBV14 and TRBJ2-1, with a weak D call TRBD1 (6 bases). The germline V gene encodes CDR1 SGHDN and CDR2 FVKESK. The CDR3 sequence is 14 residues long. CDR3 protein: CASSQGLSFNEQFF. In nucleotides, the CDR3 is TGTGCCAGCTCCCAGGGGCTCTCCTTCAATGAGCAGTTCTTC.

V usage is TRBV7-2 and J usage is TRBJ2-7; D call uncertain. V gave up 2 bases and J gave up 2 bases, with 13 bases separating them. The CDR3 has 15 amino acids. Germline V CDR1 and CDR2: SGHTA, FQGNSA. CDR3 protein: CASSLNLGHAYEQYF. For the CDR3, the DNA is TGTGCCAGCAGCTTAAATCTGGGCCACGCCTACGAGCAGTACTTC.

This clonotype was counted ten times or more. The germline gene is not matched at one end of the junction; a read error may be the cause. The chain uses TRBV5-1 and TRBJ2-2; no definite D call. This CDR3 region has 12 residues. Germline assignment: CDR1 SGHRS and CDR2 YFSETQ. CDR3 sequence (DNA): TGTGCCAGCAGCTTGAACACCGGGGAGCTGTTTTTT. Translation gives CASSLNTGELFF.